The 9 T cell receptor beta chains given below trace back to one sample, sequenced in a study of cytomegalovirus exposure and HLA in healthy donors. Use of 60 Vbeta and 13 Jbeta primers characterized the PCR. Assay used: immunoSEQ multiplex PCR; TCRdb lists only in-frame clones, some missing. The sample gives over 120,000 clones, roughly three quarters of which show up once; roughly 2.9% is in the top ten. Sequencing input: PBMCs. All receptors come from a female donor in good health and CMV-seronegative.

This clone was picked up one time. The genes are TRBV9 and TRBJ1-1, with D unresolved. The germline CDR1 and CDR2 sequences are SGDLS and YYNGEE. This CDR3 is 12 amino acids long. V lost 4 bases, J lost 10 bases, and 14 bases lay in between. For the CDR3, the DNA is TGTGCCAGCAGCCCCCAAAAGAACACAGCTTTCTTT. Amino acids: CASSPQKNTAFF. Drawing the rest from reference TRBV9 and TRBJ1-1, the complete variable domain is DSGVTQTPKHLITATGQRVTLRCSPRSGDLSVYWYQQSLDQGLQFLIQYYNGEERAKGNILERFSAQQFPDLHSELNLSSLELGDSALYFCASSPQKNTAFFGQGTRLTVV.

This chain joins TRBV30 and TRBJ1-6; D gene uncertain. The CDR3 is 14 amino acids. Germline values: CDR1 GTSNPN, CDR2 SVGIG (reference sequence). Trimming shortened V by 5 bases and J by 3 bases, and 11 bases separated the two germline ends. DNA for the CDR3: TGTGCCTGGTGGAGGCAGGACTATAATTCACCCCTCCACTTT. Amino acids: CAWWRQDYNSPLHF.

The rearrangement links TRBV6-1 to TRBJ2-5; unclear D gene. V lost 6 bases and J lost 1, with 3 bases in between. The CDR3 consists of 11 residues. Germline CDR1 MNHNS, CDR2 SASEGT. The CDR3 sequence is CASRAQETQYF. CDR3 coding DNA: TGTGCCAGCAGGGCCCAAGAGACCCAGTACTTC.

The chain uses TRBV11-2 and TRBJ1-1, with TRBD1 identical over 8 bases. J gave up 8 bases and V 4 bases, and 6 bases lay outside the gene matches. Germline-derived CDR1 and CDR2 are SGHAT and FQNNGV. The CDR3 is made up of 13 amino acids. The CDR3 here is CASSWLAGGEAFF. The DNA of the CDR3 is TGTGCCAGCAGCTGGCTGGCAGGGGGCGAAGCTTTCTTT.

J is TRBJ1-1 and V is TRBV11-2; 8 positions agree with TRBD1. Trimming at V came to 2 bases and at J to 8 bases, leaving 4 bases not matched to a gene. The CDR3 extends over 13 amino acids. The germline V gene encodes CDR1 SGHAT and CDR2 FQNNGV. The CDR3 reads CASSLQGAREAFF. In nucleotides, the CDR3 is TGTGCCAGCAGCTTACAGGGGGCGCGGGAAGCTTTCTTT.

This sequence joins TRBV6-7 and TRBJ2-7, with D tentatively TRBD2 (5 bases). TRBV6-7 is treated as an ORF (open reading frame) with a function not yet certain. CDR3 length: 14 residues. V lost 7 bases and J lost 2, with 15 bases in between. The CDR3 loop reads CASTGVGKPYEQYF. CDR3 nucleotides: TGTGCCAGCACCGGGGTTGGTAAACCCTACGAGCAGTACTTC.

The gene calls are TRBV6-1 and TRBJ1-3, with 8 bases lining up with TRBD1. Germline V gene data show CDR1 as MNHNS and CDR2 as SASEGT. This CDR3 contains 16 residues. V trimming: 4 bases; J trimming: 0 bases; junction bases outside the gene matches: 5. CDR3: CASSATGVDSGNTIYF. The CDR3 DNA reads TGTGCCAGCAGTGCGACAGGGGTGGACTCTGGAAACACCATATATTTT.

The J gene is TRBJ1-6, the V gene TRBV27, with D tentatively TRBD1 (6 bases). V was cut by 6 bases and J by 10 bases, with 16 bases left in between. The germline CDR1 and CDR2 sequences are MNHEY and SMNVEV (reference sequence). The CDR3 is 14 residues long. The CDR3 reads CASRMDSNLSPLHF. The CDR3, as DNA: TGTGCCAGCAGAATGGACAGTAATTTGTCACCCCTCCACTTT.

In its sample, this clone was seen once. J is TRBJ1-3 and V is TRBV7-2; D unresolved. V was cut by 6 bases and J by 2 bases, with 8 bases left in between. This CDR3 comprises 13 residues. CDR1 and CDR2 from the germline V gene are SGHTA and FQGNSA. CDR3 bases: TGTGCCAGCAGTGCGGGGACTGGAAACACCATATATTTT. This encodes CASSAGTGNTIYF.